Listed here are 2 T cell receptor beta chains from one sample, sequenced in a study of T-cell reconstitution after alpha-beta-depleted transplantation in children (dated by TCRdb to the mid-2010s). The method behind the library was PCR. The sequencer was an Illumina HiSeq 2500. To normalize quantification of the TCRbeta repertoire, the TCR libraries were built with molecular barcoding that relied on unique molecular identifiers. The public reads were reanalyzed by TCRdb: fastp trimming at Q25, MiXCR alignment, in-frame beta chains only. Each entry merges the rows of one CDR3 protein and shows their most common DNA and genes. This sample gives about 690,000 distinct CDR3 sequences in total; 16% of them show up just once. The ten most abundant clones make up approximately 1% of the sample. The sample in question was PBMCs from the stem cell graft donor, obtained from the stem cell graft. These receptors came from a human donor who donated a stem cell graft to a child with acute myeloid leukemia.

V usage is TRBV19 and J usage is TRBJ2-1; TRBD1 or TRBD2 may be the D gene (5 bases each). CDR3 length: 13 amino acids. The V gene's germline CDR1 is LNHDA and CDR2 SQIVND (reference sequence). V was cut by 7 bases and J by 2 bases, with 9 bases left in between. CDR3: CASKEGPYNEQFF. CDR3 nucleotides: TGTGCCAGTAAAGAGGGGCCCTACAATGAGCAGTTCTTC. Full variable domain (remainder filled in from reference TRBV19 and TRBJ2-1): DGGITQSPKYLFRKEGQNVTLSCEQNLNHDAMYWYRQDPGQGLRLIYYSQIVNDFQKGDIAEGYSVSREKKESFPLTVTSAQKNPTAFYLCASKEGPYNEQFFGPGTRLTVL.

V is TRBV28 and J is TRBJ2-3; D might be TRBD1 or TRBD2, each matching 5 bases. The CDR3 is made up of 16 amino acids. With 2 bases removed from V and 4 bases from J, the gap between germline ends came to 16 bases. Germline V gene data show CDR1 as MDHEN and CDR2 as SYDVKM. The CDR3 nucleotides read TGTGCCAGCAGTTTAGGGGATAGGCAGGGAGCAGATACGCAGTATTTT. Protein: CASSLGDRQGADTQYF.